The 16 T cell receptor beta chains listed next were all sequenced from one sample in a study of T-cell memory formation after mild COVID-19. TCRdb recomputed calls from the 5' RACE reads with MiXCR, one row per CDR3 protein. The sample lists 400,000 or so distinct CDR3 sequences; 15% to 25% were seen once. What was sequenced was PBMCs or a T cell subset sorted from them (not recorded which). These receptors were collected from an adult woman who had mild COVID-19 (a few samples of this study predate the infection). Cell type and time point are not known.

V usage is TRBV4-1 and J usage is TRBJ2-1, with 10 bases fitting TRBD1. The CDR3 spans 15 residues. The J segment lost 8 bases and the V segment lost 2 bases, leaving 6 bases of the junction unmatched. Germline assignment: CDR1 MGHRA and CDR2 YSYEKL. The CDR3 DNA is TGCGCCAGCAGCCAACGGGGACAGGGGAACTATGAGCAGTTCTTC. Its translation is CASSQRGQGNYEQFF.

This rearrangement joins TRBV6-6 to TRBJ2-7; D perhaps matches TRBD2 (5 bases). V lost 10 bases and J 0 bases, leaving 16 bases between the germline ends. Germline CDR1 is MNHNY and CDR2 is SVGAGI (reference sequence). The CDR3 loop spans 14 amino acids. This chain's CDR3 is CATNPRAGSYEQYF. Here the CDR3 DNA reads TGTGCCACCAACCCCCGGGCGGGCTCCTACGAGCAGTACTTC.

This chain joins TRBV7-8 and TRBJ2-1; no clear D. The CDR3 has 15 amino acids. V lost 5 bases, J lost 3 bases, and 14 bases lay in between. Germline V lookup: CDR1 SGHVS, CDR2 FQNEAQ. CDR3 sequence: CASSQSRTLYNEQFF. The CDR3, as DNA: TGTGCCAGCAGCCAATCTAGAACACTCTACAATGAGCAGTTCTTC.

CDR3 loop: CASSPGATGVYNEQFF. The DNA of the CDR3 is TGTGCCAGCAGCCCCGGGGCGACTGGTGTCTACAATGAGCAGTTCTTC. V gene TRBV7-9 combines with J gene TRBJ2-1, with D possibly being TRBD1 or TRBD2 (5 bases each). The CDR3 loop spans 16 amino acids. In germline, CDR1 is SEHNR, CDR2 FQNEAQ (reference sequence). Trimming removed 5 bases from V and 3 bases from J, with 17 bases in between.

This clonotype has just a few counts. The chain has TRBV5-5 and TRBJ2-7, with 12 bases lining up with TRBD1. The CDR3 is made up of 15 amino acids. J lost 6 bases, V lost 4 bases, and 8 bases had no gene match. Germline lookup yields CDR1 SGHKS and CDR2 YYEKEE (reference sequence). The CDR3 DNA follows: TGTGCCAGCAGCCCCCCGGGACAGGGGGCTATCGAGCAGTACTTC. Amino acid sequence: CASSPPGQGAIEQYF.

This clonotype came up a few times. The V gene is TRBV18, the J gene TRBJ2-1; 7 positions agree with TRBD2. Losses at the gene ends were 2 bases for V and 11 bases for J; bases not matched to a gene: 6. Looked up from germline, CDR1 is KGHSH and CDR2 is LQKENI. This CDR3 region has 13 residues. This CDR3 reads CASSPTSANQQFF. For the CDR3, the DNA is TGTGCCAGCTCACCAACTAGCGCAAACCAGCAGTTCTTC.

This clonotype showed up just a few times. The CDR3 DNA sequence: TGTGCCAGCAGCCAAGGACTAGCGGGGGGTCAAACAGATACGCAGTATTTT. Its translation: CASSQGLAGGQTDTQYF. The chain links TRBV3-1 to TRBJ2-3; 13 bases fit TRBD2. V shed 1 base and J 3 bases; nucleotides not matched to a gene: 4. CDR1 is LGHDT and CDR2 is YNNKEL in the germline V gene (reference sequence). The CDR3 covers 17 residues.

This clonotype was seen a few times. J is TRBJ2-7 and V is TRBV7-6; 9 bases are a match to TRBD1. The CDR3 runs 15 residues. Germline V gene lookup returns CDR1 SGHVS and CDR2 FNYEAQ. J was trimmed by 6 bases and V by 3 bases; bases with no gene match: 9. This CDR3 is CASSFPGQGRVEQYF. The CDR3 nucleotides are TGTGCCAGCAGCTTTCCGGGACAGGGAAGAGTCGAGCAGTACTTC.

There are a few counts of this clonotype. This rearrangement joins TRBV6-1 to TRBJ2-7; 7 nucleotides match TRBD1. From germline, CDR1 is MNHNS and CDR2 SASEGT. The CDR3 is made up of 15 amino acids. The V gene end was trimmed by 4 bases and the J gene end by 1 base; junction bases not matched to a gene: 7. The CDR3 sequence: CASSGERDSSYEQYF. DNA of the CDR3: TGTGCCAGCAGTGGCGAACGGGACAGTTCCTACGAGCAGTACTTC.

The V and J genes are TRBV6-5 and TRBJ1-1; a weak D match, TRBD1 (6 bases). V shed 5 bases and J shed 1 base, with 11 bases lying between them. Germline loops: CDR1 MNHEY, CDR2 SVGAGI. The CDR3 runs 14 residues. The CDR3, as DNA: TGTGCCAGCAGTCCTCTGGACAGGAACACTGAAGCTTTCTTT. It encodes CASSPLDRNTEAFF.

This clonotype was seen only a few times. In DNA, the CDR3 is TGTGCCAGCAGAGCATCTAGCGGGAGTAGTGACGGGGAGCTGTTTTTT. Protein: CASRASSGSSDGELFF. The gene calls are TRBV12-3 or TRBV12-4 and TRBJ2-2, with 10 bases matching TRBD2. The CDR3 runs 16 residues. Trimming cost V 6 bases and J 7 bases; bases outside gene matches: 11.

This sequence joins TRBV4-3 and TRBJ1-5, with D uncertain. V shed 4 bases and J shed 0 bases, with 10 bases lying between them. The CDR3 length is 15 residues. The germline V gene has CDR1 LGHNA and CDR2 YSLEER. The CDR3: CASSPSPGSNQPQHF. The CDR3, as DNA: TGCGCCAGCAGCCCTAGCCCCGGTAGCAATCAGCCCCAGCATTTT.

This clonotype has a single count. V usage is TRBV7-3 and J usage is TRBJ2-3; D perhaps matches TRBD2 (6 bases). The CDR3 loop spans 15 amino acids. V lost 3 bases, J lost 6 bases, and 16 bases lay in between. Germline V gives CDR1 SGHTA, CDR2 FQGTGA. CDR3 residues: CASSFPGSSTDTQYF. In DNA, the CDR3 is TGTGCCAGCAGCTTCCCCGGGAGTTCCACGGATACGCAGTATTTT.

The chain employs TRBV12-3 or TRBV12-4 and TRBJ1-2, with 8 bases identical to TRBD1. Unmatched junction bases numbered 14, after V lost 6 bases and J lost 5 bases. The CDR3 sequence is 16 residues long. CDR3 in DNA: TGTGCCAGCAGCCCTTTTTCAGGGGGCAAGAGATATGGCTACACCTTC. Amino acids: CASSPFSGGKRYGYTF.

This clonotype was counted between two and nine times. The J gene is TRBJ2-1, the V gene TRBV7-3; 14 nucleotides align to TRBD2. The germline CDR1 and CDR2 sequences are SGHTA and FQGTGA. V lost 4 bases to trimming and J lost 10 bases; unmatched junction nucleotides: 6. CDR3 length: 15 amino acids. CDR3 DNA sequence: TGTGCCAGCAGCTGGGGACTAGCGGGAGACGGCGAGCAGTTCTTC. This sequence encodes CASSWGLAGDGEQFF.

This clonotype has a handful of counts. The CDR3 region is CASSQAGLAVGETQYF. The DNA of the CDR3 is TGTGCCAGCAGCCAAGCGGGACTAGCAGTGGGCGAGACCCAGTACTTC. V usage is TRBV4-2 and J usage is TRBJ2-5; 9 bases are shared with TRBD2. The CDR3 is 16 amino acids. Trimming at V came to 1 base and at J to 5 bases, leaving 8 bases not matched to a gene. The germline V gene encodes CDR1 LGHNA and CDR2 YNFKEQ.